The 10 T cell receptor beta chains reported below all come from one sample, sequenced in a study of tumor-infiltrating lymphocytes in primary liver carcinoma. Starting material for RNA and DNA co-extraction consisted of about 19-32 mg of unsorted bulk tissue. Synthesis of TCR beta cDNA was carried out from 500 ng total RNA with a constant-region primer. ARM-PCR, slightly modified, supplied the TCR beta libraries through three nested multiplex PCR rounds. Two initial PCR rounds of about 11 cycles each paired TRBV1-TRBV30 forward primers with a C-beta reverse primer. MiXCR, applied by TCRdb to the multiplex PCR reads, yields one record per CDR3 protein. In the table there are around 120,000 distinct CDR3 sequences, 55% to 70% of which are singletons. The sequenced sample consisted of tumor-adjacent normal liver tissue. The receptors were gathered from an older woman with primary liver carcinoma and hepatitis B virus infection.

This clonotype was observed a single time. The chain uses TRBV4-2 and TRBJ2-7, with 8 nucleotides matching TRBD2. J was trimmed by 8 bases and V by 2 bases; bases with no gene match: 11. This CDR3 is built from 15 residues. In germline, CDR1 is LGHNA, CDR2 YNFKEQ. CDR3 coding DNA: TGTGCCAGCAGCCAACCCGGGACTAGTGAGTACAAGCAGTACTTC. It codes for CASSQPGTSEYKQYF.

A note on this clonotype: One end of the junction is discordant with germline, which a read error may explain. For the CDR3, the DNA is TGTGCCAGCAGTCAAGTAGACATGAGATTTCCGACCGGGGGGCTGTTTTTT. Its protein product is CASSQVDMRFPTGGLFF. The gene calls are TRBV4-1 and TRBJ2-2, with D maybe TRBD2 (6 bases). The CDR3 length is 17 residues. Germline V gives CDR1 MGHRA, CDR2 YSYEKL.

With respect to this clonotype: Relative to the germline gene, one junction end is altered; a read error may explain this. The V call is TRBV12-3 or TRBV12-4, the J call TRBJ1-4, with D uncertain. CDR3 length: 12 residues. The chain's CDR3 is CTSSFLSEKLFF. The CDR3 DNA reads TGTACCAGCAGTTTTCTTAGTGAAAAACTGTTTTTT.

V and J are TRBV11-1 and TRBJ2-3; the match to TRBD2 covers 10 bases. The ends lost 5 bases at V and 6 bases at J; junction bases unmatched: 11. The V gene's germline CDR1 is SGHAT and CDR2 FQDESV (reference sequence). This CDR3 comprises 16 residues. The CDR3 loop is CASSTGLAASMDTQYF. Written as DNA, the CDR3 is TGTGCCAGCAGCACCGGACTAGCGGCTAGTATGGATACGCAGTATTTT.

On this clonotype itself: A read error is likely, as this CDR3 ends without the conserved phenylalanine or tryptophan. This chain links TRBV6-5 with TRBJ2-7, with 9 nucleotides matching TRBD1. The CDR3 length is 14 residues. The germline CDR1 and CDR2 sequences are MNHEY and SVGAGI. The CDR3 bases are TGTGTCAGTCTTCCGGGACAGGGTTCGAACGAGCAGTACCTC. Protein sequence: CVSLPGQGSNEQYL.

Comments on this clonotype: A much larger clone differs by one base, so this may be a read error. The CDR3: CASSLLVNEQFF. The DNA for the CDR3 is TGTGCCAGTAGTTTATTAGTCAATGAGCAGTTCTTC. This chain connects TRBV19 to TRBJ2-1; no clear D. Germline lookup yields CDR1 LNHDA and CDR2 SQIVND (reference sequence). The germline V and J ends were trimmed by 5 bases and 6 bases, with 8 bases remaining between them. The CDR3 is 12 amino acids.

A note on this clonotype: A much larger clone is a single base away; this may be a read error. This chain joins TRBV4-1 and TRBJ2-7, with 11 bases that match TRBD2. Germline CDR1 and CDR2: MGHRA and YSYEKL. The CDR3 contains 15 residues. The CDR3 loop is CASSQGLAGGYGQYF. Here the CDR3 DNA reads TGCGCCAGCAGCCAAGGGCTAGCGGGAGGCTACGGGCAGTACTTC.

On this clonotype itself: No conserved phenylalanine or tryptophan ends this CDR3, so it is likely a read error. The limits of the CDR3 on the DNA are not certain, so only TCRdb's listed CDR3 is given. The genes are TRBV11-2 and TRBJ2-7; TRBD2, the table's D call, lacks a check against the DNA. A total of 12 residues make up the CDR3, ends included. Germline V gene data show CDR1 as SGHAT and CDR2 as FQNNGV. CDR3 residues: CANSSGLAGVSI.

Notes on this clonotype: The conserved final phenylalanine or tryptophan is absent from the CDR3, which likely points to a read error. The chain joins TRBV29-1 to TRBJ1-2, with TRBD1 as a possible D gene (5 bases). V was trimmed by 1 base and J by 8 bases, leaving 20 bases between them. This CDR3 comprises 15 residues. Germline V lookup: CDR1 SQVTM, CDR2 ANQGSEA. This CDR3 reads CSVEAAPSGLGGYTL. Here the CDR3 DNA reads TGCAGCGTTGAAGCGGCCCCCTCGGGACTTGGGGGCTACACCCTC.

Notes on this clonotype: This may stem from a read error, because a much larger clone lies one nucleotide away. V usage is TRBV28 and J usage is TRBJ2-1; D is uncertain. The CDR3 is 14 residues long. Germline assignment: CDR1 MDHEN and CDR2 SYDVKM. Trimming took off 5 bases at V and 8 bases at J, with 16 bases between the two ends. The CDR3 spells CASSTGMKSHEQFF. CDR3 nucleotides: TGTGCCAGCAGTACGGGCATGAAGAGTCATGAGCAGTTCTTC.